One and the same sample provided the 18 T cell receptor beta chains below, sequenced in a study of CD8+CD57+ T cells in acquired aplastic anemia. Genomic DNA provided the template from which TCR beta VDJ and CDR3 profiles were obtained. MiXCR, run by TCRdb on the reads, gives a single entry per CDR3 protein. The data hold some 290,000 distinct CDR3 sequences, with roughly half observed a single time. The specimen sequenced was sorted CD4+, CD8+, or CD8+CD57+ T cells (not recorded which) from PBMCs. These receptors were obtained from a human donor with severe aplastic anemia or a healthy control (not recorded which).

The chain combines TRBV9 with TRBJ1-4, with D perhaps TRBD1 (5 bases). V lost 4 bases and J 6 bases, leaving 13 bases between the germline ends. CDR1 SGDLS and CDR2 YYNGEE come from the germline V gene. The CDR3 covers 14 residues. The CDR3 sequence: CASSPWGSDEKLFF. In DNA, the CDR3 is TGTGCCAGCAGCCCCTGGGGCTCGGATGAAAAACTGTTTTTT. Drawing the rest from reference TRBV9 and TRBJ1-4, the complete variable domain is DSGVTQTPKHLITATGQRVTLRCSPRSGDLSVYWYQQSLDQGLQFLIQYYNGEERAKGNILERFSAQQFPDLHSELNLSSLELGDSALYFCASSPWGSDEKLFFGSGTQLSVL.

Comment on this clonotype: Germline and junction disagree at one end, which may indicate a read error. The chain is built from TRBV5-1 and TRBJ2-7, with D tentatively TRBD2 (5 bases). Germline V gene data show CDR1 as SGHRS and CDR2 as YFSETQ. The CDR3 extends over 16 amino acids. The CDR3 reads CASSPEVYSALDEQYF. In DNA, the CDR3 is TGTGCCAGCAGCCCAGAAGTTTATAGCGCCCTCGACGAGCAGTACTTC. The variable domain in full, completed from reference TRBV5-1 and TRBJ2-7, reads KAGVTQTPRYLIKTRGQQVTLSCSPISGHRSVSWYQQTPGQGLQFLFEYFSETQRNKGNFPGRFSGRQFSNSRSEMNVSTLELGDSALYLCASSPEVYSALDEQYFGPGTRLTVT.

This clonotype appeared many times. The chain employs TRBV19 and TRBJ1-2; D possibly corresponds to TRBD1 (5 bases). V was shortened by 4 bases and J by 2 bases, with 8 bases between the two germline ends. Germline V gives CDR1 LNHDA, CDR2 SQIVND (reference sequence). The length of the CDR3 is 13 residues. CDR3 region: CASSTDTNYGYTF. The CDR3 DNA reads TGTGCCAGTAGTACGGACACGAACTATGGCTACACCTTC.

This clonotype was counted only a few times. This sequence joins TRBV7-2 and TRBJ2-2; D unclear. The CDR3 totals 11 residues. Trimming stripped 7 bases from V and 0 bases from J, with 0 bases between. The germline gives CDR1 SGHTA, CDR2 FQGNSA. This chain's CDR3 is CASTNTGELFF. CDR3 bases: TGTGCCAGCACGAACACCGGGGAGCTGTTTTTT. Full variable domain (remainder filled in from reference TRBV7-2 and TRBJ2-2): GAGVSQSPSNKVTEKGKDVELRCDPISGHTALYWYRQSLGQGLEFLIYFQGNSAPDKSGLPSDRFSAERTGGSVSTLTIQRTQQEDSAVYLCASTNTGELFFGEGSRLTVL.

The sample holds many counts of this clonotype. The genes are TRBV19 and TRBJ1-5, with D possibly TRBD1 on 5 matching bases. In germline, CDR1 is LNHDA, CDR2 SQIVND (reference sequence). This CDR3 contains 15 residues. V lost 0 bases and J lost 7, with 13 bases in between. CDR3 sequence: CASSIEGRVLQPQHF. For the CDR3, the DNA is TGTGCCAGTAGTATAGAAGGCAGGGTATTACAGCCCCAGCATTTT.

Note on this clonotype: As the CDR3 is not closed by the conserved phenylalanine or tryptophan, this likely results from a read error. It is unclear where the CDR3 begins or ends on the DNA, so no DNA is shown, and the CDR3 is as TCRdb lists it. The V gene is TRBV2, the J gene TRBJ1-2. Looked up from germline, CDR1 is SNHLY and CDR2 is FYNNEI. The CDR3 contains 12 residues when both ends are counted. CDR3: CASMMVSVGILL.

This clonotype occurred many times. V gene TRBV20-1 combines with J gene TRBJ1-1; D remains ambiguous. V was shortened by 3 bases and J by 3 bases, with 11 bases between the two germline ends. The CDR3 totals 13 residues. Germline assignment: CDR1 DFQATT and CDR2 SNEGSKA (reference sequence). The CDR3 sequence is CSASSDGDTEAFF. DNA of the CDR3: TGCAGTGCTAGTTCGGACGGCGACACTGAAGCTTTCTTT.

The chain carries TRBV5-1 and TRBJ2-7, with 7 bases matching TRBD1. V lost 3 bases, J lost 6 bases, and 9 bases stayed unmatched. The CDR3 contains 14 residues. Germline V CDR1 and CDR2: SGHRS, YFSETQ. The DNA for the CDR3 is TGCGCCAGCAGCTCCTCAGCGACAGGGTCCGAGCAGTACTTC. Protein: CASSSSATGSEQYF.

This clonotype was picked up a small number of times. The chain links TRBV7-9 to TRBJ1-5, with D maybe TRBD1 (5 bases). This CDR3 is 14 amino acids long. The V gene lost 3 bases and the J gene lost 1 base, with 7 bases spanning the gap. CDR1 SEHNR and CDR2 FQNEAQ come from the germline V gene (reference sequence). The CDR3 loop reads CASSLGPSNQPQHF. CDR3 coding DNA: TGTGCCAGCAGCTTGGGACCAAGCAATCAGCCCCAGCATTTT.

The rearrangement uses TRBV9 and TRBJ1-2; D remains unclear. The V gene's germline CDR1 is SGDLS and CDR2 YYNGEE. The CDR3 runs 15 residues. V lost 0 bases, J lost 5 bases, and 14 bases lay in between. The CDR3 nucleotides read TGTGCCAGCAGCGTAGGTCAGGCAACAGTTTATGGCTACACCTTC. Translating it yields CASSVGQATVYGYTF.

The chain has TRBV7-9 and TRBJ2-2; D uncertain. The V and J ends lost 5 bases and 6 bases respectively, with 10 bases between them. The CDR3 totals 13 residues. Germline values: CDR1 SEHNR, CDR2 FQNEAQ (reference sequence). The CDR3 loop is CASSEARAGELFF. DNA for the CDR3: TGTGCCAGCAGCGAAGCACGCGCCGGGGAGCTGTTTTTT. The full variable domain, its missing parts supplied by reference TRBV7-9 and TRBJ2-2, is DTGVSQNPRHKITKRGQNVTFRCDPISEHNRLYWYRQTLGQGPEFLTYFQNEAQLEKSRLLSDRFSAERPKGSFSTLEIQRTEQGDSAMYLCASSEARAGELFFGEGSRLTVL.

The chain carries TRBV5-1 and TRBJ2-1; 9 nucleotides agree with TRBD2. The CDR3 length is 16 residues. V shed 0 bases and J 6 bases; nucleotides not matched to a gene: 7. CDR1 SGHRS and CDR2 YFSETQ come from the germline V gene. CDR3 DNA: TGCGCCAGCAGCTTGGGTGGCGGGGGGGCCTCCAATGAGCAGTTCTTC. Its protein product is CASSLGGGGASNEQFF.

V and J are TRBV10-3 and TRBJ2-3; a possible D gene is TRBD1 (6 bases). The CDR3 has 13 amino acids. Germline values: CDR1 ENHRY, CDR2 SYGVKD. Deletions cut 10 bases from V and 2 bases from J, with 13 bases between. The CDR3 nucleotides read TGTGCCACCCGGGACACTTACACAGATACGCAGTATTTT. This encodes CATRDTYTDTQYF.

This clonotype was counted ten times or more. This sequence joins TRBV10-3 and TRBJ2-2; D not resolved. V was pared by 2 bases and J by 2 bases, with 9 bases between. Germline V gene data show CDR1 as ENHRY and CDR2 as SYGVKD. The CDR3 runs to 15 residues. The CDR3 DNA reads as TGTGCCATCAGTGAGCCCAAGGCTAACACCGGGGAGCTGTTTTTT. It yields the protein CAISEPKANTGELFF.

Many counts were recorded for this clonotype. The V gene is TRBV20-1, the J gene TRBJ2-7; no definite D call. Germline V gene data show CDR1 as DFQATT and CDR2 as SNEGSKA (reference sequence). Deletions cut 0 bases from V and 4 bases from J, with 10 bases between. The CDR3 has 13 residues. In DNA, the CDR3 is TGCAGTGCTAGAGAGGGCGCCATTTACGAGCAGTACTTC. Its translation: CSAREGAIYEQYF.

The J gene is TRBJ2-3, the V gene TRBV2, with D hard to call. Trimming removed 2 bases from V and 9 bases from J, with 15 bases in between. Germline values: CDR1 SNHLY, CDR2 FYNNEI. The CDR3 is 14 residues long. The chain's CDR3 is CASSETARASTQYF. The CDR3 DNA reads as TGTGCCAGCAGTGAAACCGCACGGGCCAGCACGCAGTATTTT.

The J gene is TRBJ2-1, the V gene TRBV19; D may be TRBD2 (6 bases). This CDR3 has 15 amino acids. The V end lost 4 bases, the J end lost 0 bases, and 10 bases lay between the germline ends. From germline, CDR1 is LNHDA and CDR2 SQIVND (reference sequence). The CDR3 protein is CASSNGLSSYNEQFF. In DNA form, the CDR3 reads TGTGCCAGTAGTAACGGACTAAGCTCCTACAATGAGCAGTTCTTC. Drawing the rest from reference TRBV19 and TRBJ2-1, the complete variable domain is DGGITQSPKYLFRKEGQNVTLSCEQNLNHDAMYWYRQDPGQGLRLIYYSQIVNDFQKGDIAEGYSVSREKKESFPLTVTSAQKNPTAFYLCASSNGLSSYNEQFFGPGTRLTVL.

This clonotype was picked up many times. CDR3 sequence reads: CASSLYKTANTEAFF. In DNA form, the CDR3 reads TGTGCCAGCAGCTTGTATAAGACTGCGAACACTGAAGCTTTCTTT. This rearrangement joins TRBV7-2 to TRBJ1-1; D not resolved. CDR3 size: 15 residues. Germline V gene lookup returns CDR1 SGHTA and CDR2 FQGNSA. V lost 3 bases and J 1 base, leaving 12 bases between the germline ends.